One and the same sample provided the 6 T cell receptor beta chains below, sequenced in a study of cytomegalovirus exposure and HLA in healthy donors. The primer mix had 60 Vbeta and 13 Jbeta primers. Data came from immunoSEQ multiplex PCR; TCRdb stores just in-frame clones and leaves some out. The sample contains around 130,000 clones, approximately 80% of which appear only once. Sequencing was performed on PBMCs. These receptors were collected from a woman aged 55-70 years in good health and CMV-seronegative.

This clone was detected once. The V and J genes are TRBV28 and TRBJ1-4; D might be TRBD1 (6 bases). CDR3 size: 15 residues. The germline V gene encodes CDR1 MDHEN and CDR2 SYDVKM. Trimming stripped 1 base from V and 8 bases from J, with 14 bases between. The CDR3 reads CASSLSRDIREKLFF. CDR3 nucleotide sequence: TGTGCCAGCAGTTTATCTCGGGACATACGGGAAAAACTGTTTTTT.

This sequence joins TRBV19 and TRBJ2-1, with 10 bases that match TRBD2. The CDR3 has 17 amino acids. Germline CDR1 and CDR2: LNHDA and SQIVND (reference sequence). With V trimmed by 6 bases and J by 8 bases, 16 bases remained unmatched. CDR3 nucleotide sequence: TGTGCCAGTAGGGCCCGTAGCGGGGGGCTAGGTAGAGATGAGCAGTTCTTC. Protein sequence: CASRARSGGLGRDEQFF.

The chain uses TRBV7-8 and TRBJ1-5, with 7 bases aligning to TRBD1. The CDR3 has 15 residues. With 5 bases clipped from V and 3 bases from J, the junction kept 7 bases outside the gene matches. Germline-derived CDR1 and CDR2 are SGHVS and FQNEAQ. CDR3 sequence reads: CASSPGGTANQPQHF. The CDR3 bases are TGTGCCAGCAGCCCGGGGGGGACAGCCAATCAGCCCCAGCATTTT.

V usage is TRBV28 and J usage is TRBJ1-2; no firm D call. Between the trimmed V and J ends, which lost 3 bases and 6 bases, there was a span of 5 bases. Germline CDR1 MDHEN, CDR2 SYDVKM. The CDR3 runs to 11 residues. The CDR3 DNA reads TGTGCCAGCAGTTTTCAGGATGGCTACACCTTC. Protein product: CASSFQDGYTF.

This clone came up once. This chain uses TRBV6-6 with TRBJ2-5; the match to TRBD1 covers 7 bases. Germline-derived CDR1 and CDR2 are MNHNY and SVGAGI (reference sequence). With 2 bases clipped from V and 5 bases from J, the junction kept 11 bases outside the gene matches. The length of the CDR3 is 16 residues. This CDR3 is CASSYTATGSQETQYF. In nucleotides, the CDR3 is TGTGCCAGCAGTTACACCGCGACAGGGTCCCAGGAGACCCAGTACTTC.

This chain connects TRBV27 to TRBJ2-2; TRBD1 is a possible D gene (5 bases). The germline gives CDR1 MNHEY, CDR2 SMNVEV (reference sequence). This CDR3 is built from 14 residues. Trimming left V 6 bases short and J 5 bases short, with 13 bases between. CDR3 DNA sequence: TGTGCCAGCAGCAGGGATTATATGACCGGGGAGCTGTTTTTT. Encoded protein: CASSRDYMTGELFF.